Each of the 30 T cell receptor beta chains below was sequenced from the same sample in a study of vaccination effects on CD4 cells after COVID-19. Produced via immunoSEQ multiplex PCR; TCRdb's table is partial and in-frame only. The sample holds 50,000 or so clones, roughly 79% seen once. Using viral peptide pools, the ViraFEST assay grew out antigen-specific CD4+ T cells prior to sequencing. A roughly 10-day culture period preceded the isolation of CD4+ T cells. All vaccine recipients tested negative for nucleocapsid antibodies and had never contracted SARS-CoV-2 infection. Their antigens remain unidentified. Specimen: CD4+ T cells from PBMCs cultured with HCoV-OC43 spike peptides, collected before COVID-19 vaccination. Subset described: HCoV-OC43 spike overlapping peptide pool stimulation. All receptors derive from a human donor who received a COVID-19 vaccine.

This clone was seen just once. The rearrangement joins TRBV7-2 to TRBJ2-2, with D maybe TRBD2 (5 bases). The length of the CDR3 is 15 residues. Looked up from germline, CDR1 is SGHTA and CDR2 is FQGNSA. Trimming pared 1 base from V and 3 bases from J, leaving 9 bases between. In DNA form, the CDR3 reads TGTGCCAGCAGCTTAGAAGCGGTCTACACCGGGGAGCTGTTTTTT. Translation: CASSLEAVYTGELFF.

V and J are TRBV7-2 and TRBJ2-3, with no clear D. There are 13 residues in the CDR3. Germline assignment: CDR1 SGHTA and CDR2 FQGNSA. Trimming removed 7 bases from V and 2 bases from J, with 10 bases in between. CDR3 protein: CASIIQLTDTQYF. The CDR3 nucleotides are TGTGCCAGCATTATACAACTCACAGATACGCAGTATTTT.

The CDR3 DNA is TGTGCCAGCAGCCAGGACAGGGGTCCCTACAATGAGCAGTTCTTC. Translation gives CASSQDRGPYNEQFF. The chain uses TRBV7-6 and TRBJ2-1; 9 nucleotides match TRBD1. The V and J ends lost 5 bases and 2 bases, in that order; junction bases with no gene match: 4. The CDR3 is made up of 15 amino acids. In germline, CDR1 is SGHVS, CDR2 FNYEAQ.

This chain connects TRBV12-3 or TRBV12-4 to TRBJ2-4, with a tentative D call TRBD2 (6 bases). The germline V and J ends were trimmed by 6 bases and 8 bases, with 14 bases remaining between them. The length of the CDR3 is 13 residues. The CDR3 reads CASSKSSGHIQYF. The DNA for the CDR3 is TGTGCCAGCAGCAAATCGAGCGGGCACATTCAGTACTTC.

The chain links TRBV3-1 (or the pseudogene TRBV3-2) to TRBJ2-1, with D maybe TRBD2 (6 bases). Germline CDR1 is LGHDT and CDR2 is YNNKEL (reference sequence). CDR3 length: 15 amino acids. V was cut by 0 bases and J by 2 bases, with 8 bases left in between. CDR3 in amino acids: CASSQDGGTYNEQFF. For the CDR3, the DNA is TGTGCCAGCAGCCAAGATGGAGGGACCTACAATGAGCAGTTCTTC.

The chain employs TRBV2 and TRBJ1-1, with a tentative D call TRBD1 (6 bases). Germline loops: CDR1 SNHLY, CDR2 FYNNEI. The V and J ends lost 9 bases and 1 base respectively, with 9 bases between them. The CDR3 extends over 12 amino acids. The CDR3 protein is CARGQPNTEAFF. In DNA form, the CDR3 reads TGTGCCAGAGGACAGCCGAACACTGAAGCTTTCTTT.

The rearrangement links TRBV18 to TRBJ1-2, with a weak D call TRBD1 (6 bases). Trimming pared 3 bases from V and 8 bases from J, leaving 19 bases between. This CDR3 comprises 15 residues. CDR1 and CDR2 (germline): KGHSH, LQKENI. CDR3 DNA: TGTGCCAGCTCACCGACGGACAGCGGACATCAGGGCTACACCTTC. It encodes CASSPTDSGHQGYTF.

The chain carries TRBV5-1 and TRBJ1-2; 10 bases are shared with TRBD1. The J segment lost 2 bases and the V segment lost 5 bases, leaving 3 bases of the junction unmatched. There are 14 residues in the CDR3. Germline V gives CDR1 SGHRS, CDR2 YFSETQ. The CDR3 spells CASRWDRGNYGYTF. The DNA for the CDR3 is TGCGCCAGCAGATGGGACAGGGGCAACTATGGCTACACCTTC.

The V and J genes are TRBV10-1 and TRBJ1-3; D remains ambiguous. The V and J ends lost 8 bases and 0 bases respectively, with 8 bases between them. CDR3 length equals 13 residues. Germline V gene lookup returns CDR1 WNHNN and CDR2 SYGVQD (reference sequence). Here the CDR3 reads CASSTSSGNTIYF. The CDR3 DNA is TGCGCCAGCTCGACGAGCTCTGGAAACACCATATATTTT.

V and J are TRBV5-1 and TRBJ2-2; unclear D gene. The V gene's germline CDR1 is SGHRS and CDR2 YFSETQ. This CDR3 contains 16 residues. V dropped 0 bases and J dropped 5 bases, with 14 bases sitting between them. The CDR3 nucleotides read TGCGCCAGCAGCTTGGTAGCCCTAATCGGGACCGGGGAGCTGTTTTTT. Translated: CASSLVALIGTGELFF.

This rearrangement joins TRBV5-1 to TRBJ2-3; D is possibly TRBD1 or TRBD2 (5 bases each). Between the trimmed V and J ends, which lost 4 bases and 5 bases, there was a span of 14 bases. Germline CDR1 SGHRS, CDR2 YFSETQ. The CDR3 contains 14 residues. CDR3 in amino acids: CASSPMLGEDTQYF. The DNA for the CDR3 is TGCGCCAGCAGCCCCATGCTGGGGGAAGATACGCAGTATTTT.

A few counts support this clone. The chain employs TRBV6-5 and TRBJ1-1; TRBD1 matches 7 bases. V shed 8 bases, J shed 0 bases, and the junction held 9 bases outside the gene matches. This CDR3 spans 15 amino acids. The germline gives CDR1 MNHEY, CDR2 SVGAGI. The CDR3 DNA reads as TGTGCCAGCTACTCTGAACAGGGGATGAACACTGAAGCTTTCTTT. Protein product: CASYSEQGMNTEAFF.

The genes are TRBV5-8 and TRBJ2-1, with D maybe TRBD1 (5 bases). The V gene lost 5 bases and the J gene lost 8 bases, with 11 bases spanning the gap. Germline loops: CDR1 SGHTS, CDR2 YDEGEE. This CDR3 has 12 residues. The CDR3 nucleotides are TGTGCCAGCAGAATCAGGGTGCATGAGCAGTTCTTC. As protein: CASRIRVHEQFF. The full variable domain, rest sourced from reference TRBV5-8 and TRBJ2-1, is EAGVTQSPTHLIKTRGQQATLRCSPISGHTSVYWYQQALGLGLQFLLWYDEGEERNRGNFPPRFSGRQFPNYSSELNVNALELEDSALYLCASRIRVHEQFFGPGTRLTVL.

This clone was seen more than once but under ten times. Other nucleotide sequences in the sample specify the same CDR3. The chain carries TRBV18 and TRBJ1-2; maybe TRBD1 (6 bases). The CDR3 runs to 13 residues. Deletions cut 3 bases from V and 7 bases from J, with 12 bases between. The germline V gene encodes CDR1 KGHSH and CDR2 LQKENI. The CDR3, as DNA: TGTGCCAGCTCACCTCGGACAGCTTCTGGCTACACCTTC. Translating it yields CASSPRTASGYTF.

V and J are TRBV18 and TRBJ1-5; 8 nucleotides match TRBD1. Germline CDR1 and CDR2: KGHSH and LQKENI. The CDR3 runs 17 residues. V was clipped by 2 bases and J by 2 bases; unmatched bases: 8. The CDR3: CASSPIPGQGGNQPQHF. The CDR3 DNA reads as TGTGCCAGCTCACCAATCCCTGGACAGGGAGGCAATCAGCCCCAGCATTTT. Variable domain in full (rest from reference TRBV18 and TRBJ1-5): NAGVMQNPRHLVRRRGQEARLRCSPMKGHSHVYWYRQLPEEGLKFMVYLQKENIIDESGMPKERFSAEFPKEGPSILRIQQVVRGDSAAYFCASSPIPGQGGNQPQHFGDGTRLSIL.

A few counts support this clone. The chain combines TRBV30 with TRBJ1-6; D is uncertain. The germline V and J ends were trimmed by 1 base and 10 bases, with 8 bases remaining between them. The CDR3 runs to 12 residues. Germline values: CDR1 GTSNPN, CDR2 SVGIG (reference sequence). CDR3 protein: CAWSELGSPLHF. The CDR3 DNA reads TGTGCCTGGAGTGAACTGGGCTCACCCCTCCACTTT.

This clone was seen only a few times. This chain uses TRBV6-5 with TRBJ1-2; 7 bases align to TRBD1. The CDR3 covers 13 residues. J was trimmed by 0 bases and V by 11 bases; bases with no gene match: 6. Per germline, CDR1 MNHEY and CDR2 SVGAGI. The CDR3 sequence is CASFGTANYGYTF. The CDR3 bases are TGTGCCTCGTTCGGGACAGCTAACTATGGCTACACCTTC.

The chain joins TRBV19 to TRBJ2-4; possible D gene TRBD2, 6 bases. CDR1 LNHDA and CDR2 SQIVND come from the germline V gene (reference sequence). The CDR3 extends over 16 amino acids. Deletions cut 5 bases from V and 2 bases from J, with 16 bases between. The CDR3 DNA sequence: TGTGCCAGTAGTTACGATGGCGGGGAAACCAAAAACATTCAGTACTTC. It codes for CASSYDGGETKNIQYF.

V usage is TRBV7-2 and J usage is TRBJ2-1; D ambiguous. V was pared by 5 bases and J by 6 bases, with 14 bases between. CDR3 length equals 14 residues. In germline, CDR1 is SGHTA, CDR2 FQGNSA. Here the CDR3 reads CASSPQRNTNEQFF. CDR3 bases: TGTGCCAGCAGCCCCCAGCGCAATACCAATGAGCAGTTCTTC.

This chain joins TRBV28 and TRBJ2-2; D not certain. V was trimmed by 7 bases and J by 4 bases, leaving 16 bases between them. The CDR3 is made up of 15 amino acids. CDR1 and CDR2 (germline): MDHEN, SYDVKM. Written as DNA, the CDR3 is TGTGCCAGCACTATAGGCGGAGCCGGCACCGGGGAGCTGTTTTTT. This sequence encodes CASTIGGAGTGELFF.

This clone was seen a few times. The CDR3 DNA is TGTGCCAGCAGTGAAGACGCGGTTGGGTCGGGCTACACCTTC. It encodes CASSEDAVGSGYTF. J is TRBJ1-2 and V is TRBV6-1; D unresolved. Per germline, CDR1 MNHNS and CDR2 SASEGT. This CDR3 region has 14 residues. Trimming took 1 base from V and 8 from J, leaving 14 bases between them.

This rearrangement joins TRBV6-2 or TRBV6-3 to TRBJ2-7; D perhaps matches TRBD1 (5 bases). With 5 bases removed from V and 3 bases from J, the gap between germline ends came to 11 bases. The CDR3 length is 13 residues. CDR1 and CDR2 (germline): MNHEY, SVGEGT. CDR3 protein: CASSRNRFYEQYV. As DNA, the CDR3 is TGTGCCAGCAGTAGAAACAGGTTCTACGAGCAGTACGTC.

This clone is deemed medium-sized (0.01 to 0.1%). This rearrangement joins TRBV7-2 to TRBJ1-5; perhaps TRBD1 as D (5 bases). The CDR3 spans 14 residues. Between the trimmed V and J ends, which lost 5 bases and 4 bases, there was a span of 12 bases. The germline gives CDR1 SGHTA, CDR2 FQGNSA. Here the CDR3 DNA reads TGTGCCAGCAGCCCCTTGCGGGGGAATCAGCCCCAGCATTTT. Amino acid sequence: CASSPLRGNQPQHF.

The rearrangement links TRBV9 to TRBJ1-5, with a tentative D call TRBD1 (6 bases). CDR3 length: 15 residues. The germline V and J ends were trimmed by 0 bases and 6 bases, with 13 bases remaining between them. Germline loops: CDR1 SGDLS, CDR2 YYNGEE. The chain's CDR3 is CASSVGGGQSQPQHF. CDR3 bases: TGTGCCAGCAGCGTAGGGGGGGGACAAAGTCAGCCCCAGCATTTT.

The genes are TRBV6-2 or TRBV6-3 and TRBJ2-1; 9 bases match TRBD2. The CDR3 runs 15 residues. V dropped 6 bases and J dropped 8; count of bases not matched to a gene: 11. CDR1 and CDR2 from the germline V gene are MNHEY and SVGEGT. DNA of the CDR3: TGTGCCAGCAGCCCCTGGGCGGGGGGGCGGGATGAGCAGTTCTTC. Residues: CASSPWAGGRDEQFF.

The rearrangement links TRBV11-2 to TRBJ1-3; D not resolved. Germline assignment: CDR1 SGHAT and CDR2 FQNNGV. Trimming pared 1 base from V and 2 bases from J, leaving 9 bases between. This CDR3 is built from 15 residues. CDR3 residues: CASSLVPSTGNTIYF. CDR3 sequence (DNA): TGTGCCAGCAGCTTAGTTCCTTCGACTGGAAACACCATATATTTT.

The rearrangement links TRBV5-4 to TRBJ1-1; a weak D match, TRBD1 (6 bases). CDR3 size: 15 residues. CDR1 and CDR2 (germline): SGHNT, YYREEE (reference sequence). V dropped 4 bases and J dropped 6 bases, with 19 bases sitting between them. CDR3 nucleotide sequence: TGTGCCAGCAGCCCGCGGGGGACACGGATTCCTGAAGCTTTCTTT. Its translation is CASSPRGTRIPEAFF.

The genes are TRBV5-1 and TRBJ2-1; 7 bases align to TRBD1. With 4 bases clipped from V and 4 bases from J, the junction kept 5 bases outside the gene matches. CDR1 and CDR2 (germline): SGHRS, YFSETQ. The CDR3 runs 14 residues. CDR3 sequence (DNA): TGCGCCAGCAGCCCACAGGGGACATACAATGAGCAGTTCTTC. Its protein is CASSPQGTYNEQFF.

The chain is built from TRBV2 and TRBJ2-7, with 9 positions matching TRBD1. Germline V gene data show CDR1 as SNHLY and CDR2 as FYNNEI. This CDR3 comprises 13 residues. V shed 6 bases, J shed 5 bases, and the junction held 5 bases outside the gene matches. This CDR3 reads CASSVTGGDEQYV. CDR3 in DNA: TGTGCCAGCAGCGTAACAGGGGGCGACGAGCAGTACGTC.

The chain is built from TRBV9 and TRBJ2-5, with 13 bases aligning to TRBD2. The V gene's germline CDR1 is SGDLS and CDR2 YYNGEE. The length of the CDR3 is 16 residues. With V trimmed by 4 bases and J by 1 base, 4 bases remained unmatched. The CDR3 sequence is CASSSRTSGGQETQYF. The CDR3 DNA is TGTGCCAGCAGCTCTAGGACTAGCGGGGGCCAAGAGACCCAGTACTTC.